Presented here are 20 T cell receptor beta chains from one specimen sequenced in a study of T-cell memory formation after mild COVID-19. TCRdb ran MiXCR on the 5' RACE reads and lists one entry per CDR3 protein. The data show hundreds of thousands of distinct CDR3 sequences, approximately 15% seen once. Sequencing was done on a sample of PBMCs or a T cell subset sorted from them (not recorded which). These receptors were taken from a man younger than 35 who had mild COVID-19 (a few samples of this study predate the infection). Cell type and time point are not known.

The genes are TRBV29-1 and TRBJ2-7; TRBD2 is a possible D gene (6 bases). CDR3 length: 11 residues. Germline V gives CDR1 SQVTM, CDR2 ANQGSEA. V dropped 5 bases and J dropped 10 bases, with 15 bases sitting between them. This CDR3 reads CSVRGQGGQYF. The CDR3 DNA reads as TGCAGCGTTAGAGGTCAGGGAGGACAGTACTTC.

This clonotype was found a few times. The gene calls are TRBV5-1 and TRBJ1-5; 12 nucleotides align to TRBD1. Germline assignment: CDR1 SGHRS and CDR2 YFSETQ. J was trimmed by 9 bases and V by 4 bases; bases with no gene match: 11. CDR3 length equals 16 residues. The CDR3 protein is CASSLEGGTGGLPQHF. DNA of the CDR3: TGCGCCAGCAGCCTTGAGGGGGGGACAGGGGGCTTGCCCCAGCATTTT.

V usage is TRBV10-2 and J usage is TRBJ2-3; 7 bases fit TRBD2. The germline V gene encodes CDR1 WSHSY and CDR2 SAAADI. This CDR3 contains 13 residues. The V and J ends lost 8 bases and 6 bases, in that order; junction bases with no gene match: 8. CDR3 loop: CASLSSGADTQYF. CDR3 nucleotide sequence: TGCGCCAGCCTTTCTAGCGGCGCGGATACGCAGTATTTT.

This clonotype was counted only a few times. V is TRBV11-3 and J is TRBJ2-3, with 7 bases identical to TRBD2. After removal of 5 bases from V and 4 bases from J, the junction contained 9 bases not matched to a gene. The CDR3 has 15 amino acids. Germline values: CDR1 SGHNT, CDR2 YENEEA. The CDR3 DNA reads TGTGCCAGCAGCCCGGGCGGGGGAAGATCAGATACGCAGTATTTT. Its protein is CASSPGGGRSDTQYF.

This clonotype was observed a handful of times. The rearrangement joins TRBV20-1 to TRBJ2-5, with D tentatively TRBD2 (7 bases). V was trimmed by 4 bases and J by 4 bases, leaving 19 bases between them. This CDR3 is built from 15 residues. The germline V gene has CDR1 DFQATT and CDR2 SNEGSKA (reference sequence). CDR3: CSAILGSGGGETQYF. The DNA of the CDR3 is TGCAGTGCTATCCTGGGGTCGGGGGGCGGAGAGACCCAGTACTTC.

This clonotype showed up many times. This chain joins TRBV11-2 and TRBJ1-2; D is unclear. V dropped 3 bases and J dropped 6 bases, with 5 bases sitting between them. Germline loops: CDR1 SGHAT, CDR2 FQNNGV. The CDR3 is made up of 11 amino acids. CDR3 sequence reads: CASSFRDGYTF. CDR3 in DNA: TGTGCCAGCAGCTTTCGGGATGGCTACACCTTC.

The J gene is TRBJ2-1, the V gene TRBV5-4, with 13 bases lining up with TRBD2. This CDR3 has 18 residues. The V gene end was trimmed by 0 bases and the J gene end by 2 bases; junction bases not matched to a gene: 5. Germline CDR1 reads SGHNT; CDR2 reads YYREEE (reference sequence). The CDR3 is CASSLGLAGGRAYNEQFF. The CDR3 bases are TGTGCCAGCAGCTTGGGACTAGCGGGGGGACGAGCCTACAATGAGCAGTTCTTC.

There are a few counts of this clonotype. CDR3 DNA sequence: TGCAGTGCTAGCGGGGGGGTTGATACGCAGTATTTT. It codes for CSASGGVDTQYF. The J gene is TRBJ2-3, the V gene TRBV20-1; 8 positions match TRBD2. Germline assignment: CDR1 DFQATT and CDR2 SNEGSKA (reference sequence). CDR3 length: 12 amino acids. Trimming removed 3 bases from V and 6 bases from J; junction bases left unmatched: 2.

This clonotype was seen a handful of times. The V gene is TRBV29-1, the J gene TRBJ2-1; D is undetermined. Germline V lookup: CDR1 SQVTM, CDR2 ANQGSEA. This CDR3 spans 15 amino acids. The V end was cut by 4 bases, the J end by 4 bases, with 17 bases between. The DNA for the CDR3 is TGCAGCGTTGCGGGTGAGGACCACGTATACAATGAGCAGTTCTTC. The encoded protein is CSVAGEDHVYNEQFF.

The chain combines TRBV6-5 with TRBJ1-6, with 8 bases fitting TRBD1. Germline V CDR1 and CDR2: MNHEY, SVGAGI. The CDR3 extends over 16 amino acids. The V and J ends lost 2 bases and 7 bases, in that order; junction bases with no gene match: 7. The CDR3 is CASSYVTGEGNSPLHF. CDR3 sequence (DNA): TGTGCCAGCAGTTACGTGACAGGGGAGGGGAATTCACCCCTCCACTTT.

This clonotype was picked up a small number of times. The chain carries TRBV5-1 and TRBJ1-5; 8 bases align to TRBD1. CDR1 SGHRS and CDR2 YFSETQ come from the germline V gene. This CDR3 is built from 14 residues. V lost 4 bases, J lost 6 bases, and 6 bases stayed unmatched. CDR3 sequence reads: CASSQTGETQPQHF. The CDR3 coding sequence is TGCGCCAGCAGCCAGACAGGGGAAACTCAGCCCCAGCATTTT.

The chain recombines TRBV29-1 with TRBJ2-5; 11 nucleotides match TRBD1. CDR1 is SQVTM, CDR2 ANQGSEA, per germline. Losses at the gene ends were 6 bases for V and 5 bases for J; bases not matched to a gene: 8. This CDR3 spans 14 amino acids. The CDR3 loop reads CSVGQGAAVETQYF. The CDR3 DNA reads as TGCAGCGTCGGACAGGGGGCGGCTGTTGAGACCCAGTACTTC.

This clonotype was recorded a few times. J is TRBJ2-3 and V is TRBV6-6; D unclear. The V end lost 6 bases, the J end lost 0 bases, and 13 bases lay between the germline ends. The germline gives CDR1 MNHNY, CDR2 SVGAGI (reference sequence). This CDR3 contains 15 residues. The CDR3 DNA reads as TGTGCCAGCAGCCCACACGCACTGAGCACAGATACGCAGTATTTT. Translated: CASSPHALSTDTQYF.

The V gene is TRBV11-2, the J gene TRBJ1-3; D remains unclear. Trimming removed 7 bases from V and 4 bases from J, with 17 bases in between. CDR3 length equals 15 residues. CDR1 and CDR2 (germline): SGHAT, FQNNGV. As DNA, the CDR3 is TGTGCCAGCAACCCGGCTCCTCTTGGGGGAAACACCATATATTTT. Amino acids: CASNPAPLGGNTIYF.

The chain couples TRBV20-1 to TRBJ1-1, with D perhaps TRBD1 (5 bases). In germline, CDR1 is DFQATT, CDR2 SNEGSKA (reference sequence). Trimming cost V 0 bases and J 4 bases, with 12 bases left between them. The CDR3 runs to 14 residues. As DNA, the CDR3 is TGCAGTGCTAGAGACCCAGGTCAGGGCACTGAAGCTTTCTTT. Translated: CSARDPGQGTEAFF.

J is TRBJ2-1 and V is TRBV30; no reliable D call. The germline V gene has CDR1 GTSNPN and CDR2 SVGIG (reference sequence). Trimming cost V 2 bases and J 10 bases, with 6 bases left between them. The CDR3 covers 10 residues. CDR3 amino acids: CAWSLEEQFF. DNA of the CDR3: TGTGCCTGGAGTTTAGAGGAGCAGTTCTTC.

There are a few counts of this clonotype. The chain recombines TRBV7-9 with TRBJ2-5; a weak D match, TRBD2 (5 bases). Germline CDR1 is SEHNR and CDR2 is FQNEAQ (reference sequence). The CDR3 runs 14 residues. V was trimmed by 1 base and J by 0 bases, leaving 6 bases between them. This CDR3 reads CASSLVRDQETQYF. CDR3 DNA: TGTGCCAGCAGCTTAGTGCGGGACCAAGAGACCCAGTACTTC.

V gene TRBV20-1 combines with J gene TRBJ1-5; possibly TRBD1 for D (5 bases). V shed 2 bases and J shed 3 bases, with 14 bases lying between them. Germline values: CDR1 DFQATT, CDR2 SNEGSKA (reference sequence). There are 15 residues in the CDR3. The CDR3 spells CSARFLAGLNQPQHF. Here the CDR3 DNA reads TGCAGTGCTAGATTTTTAGCAGGGCTCAATCAGCCCCAGCATTTT.

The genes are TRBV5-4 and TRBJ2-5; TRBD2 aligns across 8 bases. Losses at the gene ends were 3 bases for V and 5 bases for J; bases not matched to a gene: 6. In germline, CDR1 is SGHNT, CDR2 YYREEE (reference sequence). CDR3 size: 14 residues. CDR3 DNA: TGTGCCAGCAGCTCCGCCGGGGGGGGGGAGACCCAGTACTTC. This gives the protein CASSSAGGGETQYF.

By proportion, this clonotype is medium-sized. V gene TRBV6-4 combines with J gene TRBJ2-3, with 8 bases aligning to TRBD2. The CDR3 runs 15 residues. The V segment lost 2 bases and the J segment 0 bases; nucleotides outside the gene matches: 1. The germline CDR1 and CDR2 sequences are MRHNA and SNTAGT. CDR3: CASSDGLASTDTQYF. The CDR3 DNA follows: TGTGCCAGCAGTGACGGACTAGCTAGCACAGATACGCAGTATTTT.